Detailed here is one T cell receptor (beta chain). Its antigen remains unidentified. The data originate from a study of OX40 agonist ivuxolimab in advanced cancers. Overall study: Recorded diagnoses for dose-escalation patients were hepatocellular carcinoma, melanoma, renal cell or head and neck cancer.

The germline V gene encodes CDR1 SGDLS and CDR2 YYNGEE. Trimming removed 1 base from V and 4 bases from J, with 8 bases in between. The CDR3 length is 14 residues. Produced via immunoSEQ multiplex PCR; TCRdb's table is partial and in-frame only. The sample includes roughly 150,000 clones, roughly 94% of them seen just once. Study-wide points: In general, CD8+ T cells held more expanded clones than CD4+ did, on average. Low clonal expansion, among the lowest seen, marked partial responders at 0.1-3.0 mg/kg.

The sequence was collected from an adult with an advanced solid tumor such as melanoma, head and neck, liver or kidney cancer. The gene calls are TRBV9 and TRBJ2-2; D is possibly TRBD2 (6 bases). Sequencing used CD4+ or CD8+ T cells sorted from blood, obtained in a trial of the OX40 agonist ivuxolimab. The CDR3 DNA is TGTGCCAGCAGCGTACGGGACTTCACCGGGGAGCTGTTTTTT. Translating gives CASSVRDFTGELFF.